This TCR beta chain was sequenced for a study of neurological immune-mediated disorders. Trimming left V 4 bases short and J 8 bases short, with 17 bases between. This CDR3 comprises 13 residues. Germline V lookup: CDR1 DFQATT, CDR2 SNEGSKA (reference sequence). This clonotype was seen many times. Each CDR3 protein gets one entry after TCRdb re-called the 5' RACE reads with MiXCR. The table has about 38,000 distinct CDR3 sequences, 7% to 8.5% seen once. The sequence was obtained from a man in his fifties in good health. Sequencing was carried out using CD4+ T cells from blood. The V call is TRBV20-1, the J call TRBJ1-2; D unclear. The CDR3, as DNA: TGCAGTGCTATATTACAGACGATCTGGGGCTACACCTTC. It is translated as CSAILQTIWGYTF.